This T cell receptor (beta chain) was found in a study of OX40 agonist ivuxolimab in advanced cancers. Overall study: The patients got ivuxolimab, which is an agonistic anti-OX40 (CD134) antibody. Patients in the trial were receiving intravenous ivuxolimab every 2 weeks, at doses of 0.01 to 10 mg/kg. Study-level points and caveats: Expanded peripheral T cells had an undetermined antigen specificity. Average numbers of expanded clones were greater in CD8+ T cells than in CD4+.

In regard to this clone: Its antigen is undetermined.

Libraries were prepared by immunoSEQ multiplex PCR; TCRdb keeps only in-frame clonotypes and omits some of them. Of some 80,000 clones listed, roughly 86% are singletons. This CDR3 is built from 16 residues. The germline CDR1 and CDR2 sequences are SGHRS and YFSETQ. Trimming took off 1 base at V and 4 bases at J, with 12 bases between the two ends. Sequencing used CD4+ or CD8+ T cells sorted from blood, obtained in a trial of the OX40 agonist ivuxolimab. The gene calls are TRBV5-1 and TRBJ2-6; D remains ambiguous. This sequence was found in an adult with an advanced solid tumor such as melanoma, head and neck, liver or kidney cancer. In DNA form, the CDR3 reads TGCGCCAGCAGCTTGATGCCGGCCATAGGGGCCAACGTCCTGACTTTC. It yields the protein CASSLMPAIGANVLTF.